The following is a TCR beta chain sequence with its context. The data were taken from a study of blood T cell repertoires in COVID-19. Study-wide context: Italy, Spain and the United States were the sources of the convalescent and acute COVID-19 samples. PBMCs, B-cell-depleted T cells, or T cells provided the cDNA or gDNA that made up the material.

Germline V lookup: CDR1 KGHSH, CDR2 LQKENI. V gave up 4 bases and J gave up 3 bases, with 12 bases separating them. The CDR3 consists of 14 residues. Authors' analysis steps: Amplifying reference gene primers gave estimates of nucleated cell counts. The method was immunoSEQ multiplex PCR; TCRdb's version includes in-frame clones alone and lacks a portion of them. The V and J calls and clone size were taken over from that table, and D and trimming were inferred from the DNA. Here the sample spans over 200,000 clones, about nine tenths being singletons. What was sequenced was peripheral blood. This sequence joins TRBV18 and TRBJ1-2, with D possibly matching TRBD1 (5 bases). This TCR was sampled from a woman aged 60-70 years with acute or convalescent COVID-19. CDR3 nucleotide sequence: TGTGCCAGCTCACAAGATCAAGGGGACTATGGCTACACCTTC. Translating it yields CASSQDQGDYGYTF.